A selection of T cell receptor beta chains follows, all from one sample in a study of cytomegalovirus exposure and HLA in healthy donors. TCRdb's copy holds only in-frame clones and misses some; the assay was immunoSEQ multiplex PCR. The sample carries around 170,000 clones, roughly 80% recorded once. The sample consisted of PBMCs. The receptors come from a man aged 40-50 years in good health and CMV-seropositive. The CDR3 runs from the conserved cysteine through the conserved F or W. A D gene is named only where the DNA matches it firmly. Not every row has a clone size; where given, it reads once, few, many or a size class.

cdr3_aa	cdr3_nt	d_call	clone_size	v_call	j_call
CASSPGDGSGELFF	TGTGCCAGCAGCCCAGGTGATGGAAGCGGGGAGCTGTTTTTT	.	.	TRBV4-2	TRBJ2-2
CASSINPGMKTQYF	TGTGCCAGTAGTATCAATCCGGGGATGAAGACCCAGTACTTC	.	.	TRBV19	TRBJ2-5
CASSFRDRGVVDTQYF	TGTGCCAGCAGTTTCCGGGACAGGGGGGTGGTAGATACGCAGTATTTT	TRBD1	.	TRBV6-6	TRBJ2-3
CASSANRAHSGNTIYF	TGTGCCAGCAGCGCCAACAGGGCTCACTCTGGAAACACCATATATTTT	.	.	TRBV9	TRBJ1-3
CASSISGDPYEQYF	TGTGCCAGTAGTATTAGCGGGGACCCCTACGAGCAGTACTTC	TRBD2	.	TRBV19	TRBJ2-7
CASSPELAGGTDTQYF	TGTGCCAGCTCACCAGAACTAGCGGGGGGAACAGATACGCAGTATTTT	TRBD2	.	TRBV18	TRBJ2-3
CASSYSDRGADTQYF	TGTGCCAGCAGTTACTCGGACAGGGGAGCAGATACGCAGTATTTT	TRBD1	.	TRBV6-5	TRBJ2-3
CASSLGGPGDEQFF	TGTGCCAGCAGCTTAGGGGGCCCGGGCGATGAGCAGTTCTTC	.	.	TRBV11-3	TRBJ2-1
CASKTSSYNEQFF	TGTGCCAGCAAGACTTCCTCCTACAATGAGCAGTTCTTC	.	.	TRBV6-6	TRBJ2-1
CASSWGQEAGYTF	TGTGCCAGCAGCTGGGGACAGGAGGCCGGCTACACCTTC	TRBD1	few	TRBV7-2	TRBJ1-2
CASSSGGPRAFF	TGTGCCAGCAGCTCAGGGGGGCCGAGGGCTTTCTTT	TRBD1	.	TRBV6-5	TRBJ1-1
CASSMTGSTNEKLFF	TGTGCCAGTAGTATGACAGGGAGCACTAATGAAAAACTGTTTTTT	TRBD1	.	TRBV19	TRBJ1-4
CASSAQGLVLGETQYF	TGTGCCAGCAGCGCCCAGGGTTTGGTACTGGGGGAGACCCAGTACTTC	.	.	TRBV9	TRBJ2-5
CASSHQGTNSPLHF	TGTGCCAGCTCACACCAGGGGACTAATTCACCCCTCCACTTT	.	.	TRBV18	TRBJ1-6
CASSDKLGVGANGYTF	TGTGCCAGCAGTGATAAACTTGGGGTGGGAGCTAATGGCTACACCTTC	.	.	TRBV6-1	TRBJ1-2
CASSLRPGPNYGYTF	TGTGCCAGCAGTTTACGTCCAGGGCCTAACTATGGCTACACCTTC	.	.	TRBV27	TRBJ1-2
CASSSRDSPYGYTF	TGTGCCAGCAGCTCCCGGGACAGCCCCTATGGCTACACCTTC	TRBD1	.	TRBV9	TRBJ1-2
CASSAPGQGYGYTF	TGTGCCAGCAGTGCACCGGGACAGGGTTATGGCTACACCTTC	TRBD1	.	TRBV6-5	TRBJ1-2
CASSLGAPATDTQYF	TGTGCCAGCAGCTTGGGAGCCCCCGCCACAGATACGCAGTATTTT	.	.	TRBV5-4	TRBJ2-3
CASSFGQGNEQYF	TGTGCCAGCAGCTTTGGACAGGGCAACGAGCAGTACTTC	TRBD1	few	TRBV13	TRBJ2-7
CASSRTGIPGELFF	TGTGCCAGCAGCCGGACAGGGATCCCCGGGGAGCTGTTTTTT	TRBD1	.	TRBV5-4	TRBJ2-2
CASSLVVGGTYEQYF	TGCGCCAGCAGCTTGGTAGTGGGGGGGACCTACGAGCAGTACTTC	TRBD2	.	TRBV5-1	TRBJ2-7
CAISEGTATYQPQHF	TGTGCCATCAGCGAGGGGACAGCAACGTATCAGCCCCAGCATTTT	TRBD1	.	TRBV10-3	TRBJ1-5
CASIHRGRNYGYTF	TGTGCCAGCATCCACAGGGGGAGGAACTATGGCTACACCTTC	.	.	TRBV21-1	TRBJ1-2
CASSIDRPGGYTF	TGTGCCAGCAGCATCGACAGGCCGGGGGGCTACACCTTC	.	.	TRBV7-8	TRBJ1-2
CASRAGDWNQPQHF	TGTGCCAGCAGGGCTGGAGATTGGAATCAGCCCCAGCATTTT	.	few	TRBV2	TRBJ1-5
CASSKRQGGDGYTF	TGTGCCAGCAGCAAAAGACAGGGGGGAGATGGCTACACCTTC	TRBD1	.	TRBV6-5	TRBJ1-2
CASSFLNRDRTYEQYF	TGTGCCAGCAGCTTTTTAAACCGGGACAGAACCTACGAGCAGTACTTC	TRBD1	.	TRBV7-9	TRBJ2-7
CASSGRSLYEQYF	TGTGCCAGCAGCGGGAGGTCCCTCTACGAGCAGTACTTC	TRBD2	once	TRBV6-6	TRBJ2-7
CASSRIPRSNQETQYF	TGCGCCAGCAGCCGCATTCCCCGGAGTAACCAAGAGACCCAGTACTTC	.	.	TRBV5-1	TRBJ2-5
CATSVRGTSVEQYF	TGTGCCACCAGCGTCAGGGGGACCTCCGTGGAGCAGTACTTC	TRBD1	medium-sized	TRBV15	TRBJ2-7
CAWSVGDRGDQPQHF	TGTGCCTGGAGTGTAGGGGACAGGGGAGATCAGCCCCAGCATTTT	TRBD1	.	TRBV30	TRBJ1-5
CASSQQGDEQFF	TGTGCCAGCAGCCAACAGGGGGATGAGCAGTTCTTC	TRBD1	.	TRBV5-6	TRBJ2-1
CASSHGTGNYGYTF	TGTGCCAGCAGCCACGGGACAGGCAACTATGGCTACACCTTC	TRBD1	.	TRBV5-6	TRBJ1-2
CASKTSGYSNQPQHF	TGTGCCAGTAAAACCAGCGGCTATAGCAATCAGCCCCAGCATTTT	.	.	TRBV19	TRBJ1-5
CAWRQVREKLFF	TGTGCCTGGCGGCAGGTCCGGGAAAAACTGTTTTTT	.	.	TRBV30	TRBJ1-4
CASSPPRVGGVTGELFF	TGCGCCAGCAGCCCCCCCCGGGTTGGAGGGGTTACCGGGGAGCTGTTTTTT	.	.	TRBV4-3	TRBJ2-2
CASSVGAAHYEQYF	TGTGCCAGCAGCGTAGGCGCAGCGCACTACGAGCAGTACTTC	.	.	TRBV9	TRBJ2-7
CASSGGAAYNEQFF	TGTGCCAGTAGCGGGGGGGCGGCCTACAATGAGCAGTTCTTC	TRBD2	.	TRBV6-6	TRBJ2-1
CASSPAGDRGHRYF	TGTGCCAGCAGCCCAGCAGGAGACAGGGGTCACCGGTACTTC	TRBD1	.	TRBV9	TRBJ2-7
CASSPMRAGTGALRTYNEQFF	TGTGCCAGCTCACCAATGAGAGCCGGGACAGGGGCCCTGAGGACCTACAATGAGCAGTTCTTC	TRBD1	.	TRBV18	TRBJ2-1
CASSIGTEETQYF	TGTGCCAGCAGTATCGGGACAGAAGAGACCCAGTACTTC	TRBD1	.	TRBV28	TRBJ2-5
CASSPDRLYGYTF	TGTGCCAGCTCACCAGACAGGCTTTATGGCTACACCTTC	.	.	TRBV18	TRBJ1-2
CAVNPQGGQFF	TGTGCCGTCAACCCTCAGGGGGGGCAGTTCTTC	.	.	TRBV7-8	TRBJ2-1
CASRSRAKNIQYF	TGTGCCAGCAGATCCAGAGCCAAAAACATTCAGTACTTC	.	.	TRBV6-5	TRBJ2-4
CASSQSAQGGYEQYF	TGCGCCAGCAGCCAAAGCGCACAGGGGGGATACGAGCAGTACTTC	TRBD1	.	TRBV4-3	TRBJ2-7
CASSAPAGELGHEQYF	TGTGCCAGCAGCGCCCCGGCGGGGGAACTAGGTCACGAGCAGTACTTC	TRBD2	few	TRBV9	TRBJ2-7
CATSRGKGAREKLFF	TGTGCCACCAGCAGAGGTAAAGGGGCACGCGAAAAACTGTTTTTT	.	.	TRBV15	TRBJ1-4
CASSITAQTNTEAFF	TGCGCCAGTAGTATAACAGCACAGACGAACACTGAAGCTTTCTTT	.	.	TRBV19	TRBJ1-1